This passage covers 30 T cell receptor beta chains from one sample sequenced in a study of early T cells in non-severe SARS-CoV-2 infection. TCRdb re-analysed the 5' RACE reads in MiXCR, keeping a single row per CDR3 protein. This sample yields about 50,000 distinct CDR3 sequences, of which around 9.6% are seen a single time; over 4.5% belongs to the top ten. Sequenced material: whole blood, taken at baseline. These receptors came from an adult who was a healthcare worker with PCR-confirmed SARS-CoV-2 infection or an uninfected control (not recorded which).

In this sample, this clonotype turned up a few times. V and J are TRBV28 and TRBJ1-5; no firm D call. The ends were cut back, 5 bases at V and 0 bases at J, with 11 bases in the middle. Germline CDR1 and CDR2: MDHEN and SYDVKM. The CDR3 has 15 amino acids. Here the CDR3 reads CASSRTGYSNQPQHF. CDR3 coding DNA: TGTGCCAGCAGTCGGACGGGTTATAGCAATCAGCCCCAGCATTTT.

This clonotype was seen a handful of times. The chain combines TRBV10-1 with TRBJ2-1; the match to TRBD2 covers 13 bases. V lost 9 bases to trimming and J lost 4 bases; unmatched junction nucleotides: 6. CDR1 and CDR2 from the germline V gene are WNHNN and SYGVQD (reference sequence). The CDR3 loop spans 15 amino acids. The CDR3, as DNA: TGCGCCAGAAGACCGGGACTAGCGGGGTACAATGAGCAGTTCTTC. Translation: CARRPGLAGYNEQFF.

This clonotype was observed a handful of times. This chain uses TRBV19 with TRBJ1-2; no firm D call. The V and J ends lost 6 bases and 2 bases respectively, with 13 bases between them. Germline CDR1 reads LNHDA; CDR2 reads SQIVND (reference sequence). This CDR3 spans 14 amino acids. CDR3 in amino acids: CASSPPSPNYGYTF. CDR3 DNA: TGTGCCAGTAGCCCCCCCTCGCCCAACTATGGCTACACCTTC.

This clonotype turned up a few times. The chain combines TRBV28 with TRBJ2-1, with D possibly being TRBD2 (6 bases). Between the trimmed V and J ends, which lost 5 bases and 7 bases, there was a span of 15 bases. The length of the CDR3 is 14 residues. CDR1 is MDHEN and CDR2 is SYDVKM in the germline V gene. CDR3 nucleotides: TGTGCCAGCAGTCGCGGGACCCCTGGGAATGAGCAGTTCTTC. Amino acids: CASSRGTPGNEQFF.

This clonotype was observed a few times. The genes are TRBV6-6 and TRBJ1-1; no firm D call. Germline lookup yields CDR1 MNHNY and CDR2 SVGAGI (reference sequence). With 0 bases removed from V and 7 bases from J, the gap between germline ends came to 6 bases. CDR3 length: 12 amino acids. The CDR3 DNA reads as TGTGCCAGCAGTTACTCGGTTGGTGAAGCTTTCTTT. Translated: CASSYSVGEAFF.

CDR3 DNA sequence: TGTGCCAGCAGTTCGGGACAGGGGTCCAAAGAGACCCAGTACTTC. This encodes CASSSGQGSKETQYF. The chain carries TRBV12-3 or TRBV12-4 and TRBJ2-5, with TRBD1 matching over 10 bases. The CDR3 spans 15 residues. Trimming cost V 4 bases and J 3 bases; bases outside gene matches: 5.

The genes are TRBV6-2 or TRBV6-3 and TRBJ1-1; D is uncertain. Per the germline V gene, CDR1 is MNHEY and CDR2 is SVGEGT. The ends were cut back, 7 bases at V and 1 base at J, with 16 bases in the middle. The CDR3 totals 15 residues. Here the CDR3 DNA reads TGTGCCAGCATAACCCCCCGGACTGCGAACACTGAAGCTTTCTTT. Translated, it gives CASITPRTANTEAFF.

This clonotype came up a few times. The chain couples TRBV12-3 or TRBV12-4 to TRBJ2-1; D might be TRBD2 (6 bases). There are 18 residues in the CDR3. Between the trimmed V and J ends, which lost 4 bases and 1 base, there was a span of 20 bases. The CDR3 nucleotides read TGTGCCAGCAGTTCCCTACTTGCCCTAGCGTTTTCCTACAATGAGCAGTTCTTC. Translated: CASSSLLALAFSYNEQFF.

Ten or more counts support this clonotype. The rearrangement joins TRBV5-1 to TRBJ2-2; D is unclear. V lost 0 bases, J lost 0 bases, and 6 bases lay in between. From germline, CDR1 is SGHRS and CDR2 YFSETQ. The CDR3 sequence is 15 residues long. CDR3 protein: CASSLEGPNTGELFF. CDR3 coding DNA: TGCGCCAGCAGCTTGGAGGGTCCGAACACCGGGGAGCTGTTTTTT.

A few counts support this clonotype. The chain employs TRBV6-2 or TRBV6-3 and TRBJ2-1; 10 bases fit TRBD2. This CDR3 is 15 amino acids long. Germline V lookup: CDR1 MNHEY, CDR2 SVGEGT. V lost 7 bases to trimming and J lost 2 bases; unmatched junction nucleotides: 5. The CDR3 region is CASTSAGGPYNEQFF. In DNA form, the CDR3 reads TGTGCCAGCACCTCAGCGGGGGGGCCCTACAATGAGCAGTTCTTC.

The chain links TRBV7-9 to TRBJ1-2; D remains ambiguous. Per the germline V gene, CDR1 is SEHNR and CDR2 is FQNEAQ (reference sequence). The CDR3 is 14 residues long. Trimming cost V 1 base and J 4 bases, with 10 bases left between them. The CDR3 DNA follows: TGTGCCAGCAGCTTAGTTTCGCAGGCCTATGGCTACACCTTC. Translation: CASSLVSQAYGYTF.

This clonotype was picked up many times. V and J are TRBV28 and TRBJ1-1; D is unresolved. Germline V gives CDR1 MDHEN, CDR2 SYDVKM. The germline V and J ends were trimmed by 6 bases and 1 base, with 9 bases remaining between them. The CDR3 covers 13 residues. This CDR3 is CASSTTWNTEAFF. DNA of the CDR3: TGTGCCAGCAGCACAACATGGAACACTGAAGCTTTCTTT.

This clonotype was found many times. This chain links TRBV5-1 with TRBJ2-1; TRBD2 aligns across 7 bases. Germline assignment: CDR1 SGHRS and CDR2 YFSETQ. Trimming took 4 bases from V and 6 from J; bases not matched to a gene: 7. This CDR3 region has 14 residues. The CDR3 protein is CASSPLTSRNEQFF. In nucleotides, the CDR3 is TGCGCCAGCAGCCCACTGACTAGCCGCAATGAGCAGTTCTTC.

The CDR3 is CSAIPDSMNTEAFF. The DNA for the CDR3 is TGCAGTGCTATCCCCGACAGTATGAACACTGAAGCTTTCTTT. The chain recombines TRBV20-1 with TRBJ1-1; D perhaps matches TRBD1 (5 bases). The CDR3 contains 14 residues. V lost 4 bases to trimming and J lost 0 bases, with 12 bases between them. The germline gives CDR1 DFQATT, CDR2 SNEGSKA (reference sequence).

J is TRBJ2-1 and V is TRBV2, with 9 positions matching TRBD2. Germline V gene sequence: CDR1 SNHLY, CDR2 FYNNEI. After removal of 8 bases from V and 5 bases from J, the junction contained 7 bases not matched to a gene. This CDR3 contains 14 residues. CDR3 bases: TGTGCCAGCTTGGCTAGCGGGACCCACAATGAGCAGTTCTTC. Translation: CASLASGTHNEQFF.

There are many counts of this clonotype. The V call is TRBV10-3, the J call TRBJ2-7; D is unclear. V gave up 6 bases and J gave up 2 bases, with 8 bases separating them. CDR1 and CDR2 (germline): ENHRY, SYGVKD. The CDR3 sequence is 12 residues long. The CDR3 sequence: CAISPGTYEQYF. The CDR3 DNA sequence: TGTGCCATCAGCCCAGGAACCTACGAGCAGTACTTC.

This clonotype was counted many times. This chain joins TRBV5-1 and TRBJ1-6, with no clear D. This CDR3 is 15 amino acids long. Germline V gene data show CDR1 as SGHRS and CDR2 as YFSETQ. V gave up 0 bases and J gave up 8 bases, with 12 bases separating them. CDR3: CASSLDPARDSPLHF. The CDR3 DNA reads TGCGCCAGCAGCTTGGATCCCGCCCGGGATTCACCCCTCCACTTT.

This clonotype was counted at least ten times. V is TRBV24-1 and J is TRBJ2-1, with 11 bases fitting TRBD2. V shed 4 bases, J shed 8 bases, and the junction held 9 bases outside the gene matches. This CDR3 is 16 amino acids long. Germline loops: CDR1 KGHDR, CDR2 SFDVKD. This CDR3 reads CATSELTSGSKDEQFF. CDR3 DNA: TGTGCCACCAGTGAGCTCACTAGCGGGAGTAAGGATGAGCAGTTCTTC.

The chain uses TRBV6-1 and TRBJ1-6; D is unresolved. Germline V gene data show CDR1 as MNHNS and CDR2 as SASEGT. V was cut by 10 bases and J by 7 bases, with 14 bases left in between. CDR3 length: 13 amino acids. CDR3 amino acids: CATRDPANSPLHF. The CDR3 DNA sequence: TGTGCCACCAGAGACCCAGCGAATTCACCCCTCCACTTT.

This clonotype appeared many times. This rearrangement joins TRBV29-1 to TRBJ2-1; no firm D call. CDR1 and CDR2 from the germline V gene are SQVTM and ANQGSEA. The CDR3 totals 11 residues. Trimming left V 3 bases short and J 4 bases short, with 4 bases between. The CDR3: CSVDVYNEQFF. CDR3 DNA: TGCAGCGTTGATGTGTACAATGAGCAGTTCTTC.

The gene calls are TRBV5-1 and TRBJ1-1; TRBD1 is a possible D gene (5 bases). The germline CDR1 and CDR2 sequences are SGHRS and YFSETQ. The CDR3 loop spans 15 amino acids. Trimming took 0 bases from V and 4 from J, leaving 13 bases between them. In nucleotides, the CDR3 is TGCGCCAGCAGCTTGGCGTGGGGCGGCACCACTGAAGCTTTCTTT. It encodes CASSLAWGGTTEAFF.

This clonotype turned up a few times. The chain joins TRBV5-4 to TRBJ2-5; D remains unclear. The CDR3 runs to 14 residues. Per the germline V gene, CDR1 is SGHNT and CDR2 is YYREEE (reference sequence). V lost 4 bases and J lost 2, with 12 bases in between. This CDR3 reads CASSPELQQETQYF. CDR3 bases: TGTGCCAGCAGCCCCGAACTCCAGCAAGAGACCCAGTACTTC.

In this sample, this clonotype turned up many times. This chain uses TRBV29-1 with TRBJ1-1; no firm D call. Germline V gene data show CDR1 as SQVTM and CDR2 as ANQGSEA. V was cut by 3 bases and J by 3 bases, with 5 bases left in between. This CDR3 is built from 11 residues. The DNA of the CDR3 is TGCAGCGTTGATTCAGACACTGAAGCTTTCTTT. It codes for CSVDSDTEAFF.

This chain joins TRBV20-1 and TRBJ2-1; D is unresolved. Deletions cut 0 bases from V and 5 bases from J, with 8 bases between. CDR3 length equals 13 residues. CDR1 is DFQATT, CDR2 SNEGSKA, per germline (reference sequence). Here the CDR3 DNA reads TGCAGTGCTAGAGATGGTGTACACAATGAGCAGTTCTTC. It yields the protein CSARDGVHNEQFF.

This clonotype came up many times. This sequence joins TRBV2 and TRBJ2-2; 8 bases agree with TRBD1. The V gene's germline CDR1 is SNHLY and CDR2 FYNNEI. V lost 0 bases to trimming and J lost 5 bases; unmatched junction nucleotides: 5. The CDR3 runs 16 residues. CDR3 protein: CASSEALTGVTGELFF. The CDR3, as DNA: TGTGCCAGCAGTGAAGCCTTGACAGGGGTAACCGGGGAGCTGTTTTTT.

The chain is built from TRBV3-1 and TRBJ2-7; a weak D match, TRBD2 (5 bases). The germline gives CDR1 LGHDT, CDR2 YNNKEL (reference sequence). V was trimmed by 3 bases and J by 6 bases, leaving 6 bases between them. There are 11 residues in the CDR3. The CDR3: CASSQRAEQYF. In nucleotides, the CDR3 is TGTGCCAGCAGCCAGCGGGCCGAGCAGTACTTC.

This clonotype is classed as medium-sized (0.01 to 0.1%). This chain joins TRBV7-9 and TRBJ1-1; D remains ambiguous. Germline V gives CDR1 SEHNR, CDR2 FQNEAQ (reference sequence). V gave up 11 bases and J gave up 1 base, with 17 bases separating them. CDR3 length equals 14 residues. The CDR3 loop reads CAGEMNTQNTEAFF. The CDR3 DNA sequence: TGTGCCGGGGAAATGAACACCCAGAACACTGAAGCTTTCTTT.

Ten or more counts support this clonotype. The chain joins TRBV4-3 to TRBJ1-5; TRBD1 matches at 8 bases. Losses at the gene ends were 1 base for V and 4 bases for J; bases not matched to a gene: 12. CDR3 length: 18 residues. CDR1 is LGHNA and CDR2 is YSLEER in the germline V gene. CDR3 residues: CASSQVFLPGTGNQPQHF. The CDR3 bases are TGCGCCAGCAGCCAAGTGTTCCTCCCGGGGACAGGTAATCAGCCCCAGCATTTT.

The CDR3 region has the DNA TGTGCCACTGAGGGGAGCGGGAGGACCCAAGAGACCCAGTACTTC. Translation: CATEGSGRTQETQYF. J is TRBJ2-5 and V is TRBV11-2; 9 positions match TRBD2. V gave up 10 bases and J gave up 1 base; unmatched junction bases: 10. Germline V CDR1 and CDR2: SGHAT, FQNNGV. This CDR3 comprises 15 residues.

This clonotype has only a few counts. V is TRBV29-1 and J is TRBJ2-7; 8 bases fit TRBD1. V trimming: 7 bases; J trimming: 5 bases; junction bases outside the gene matches: 4. Germline V gives CDR1 SQVTM, CDR2 ANQGSEA. The CDR3 sequence is 11 residues long. CDR3 residues: CSGGQGNEQYF. Here the CDR3 DNA reads TGCAGCGGCGGACAGGGAAACGAGCAGTACTTC.